The next 20 T cell receptor beta chains were all read from a single sample in a study of cytomegalovirus exposure and HLA in healthy donors. The study ran its PCR with 60 Vbeta and 13 Jbeta primers. The table came from immunoSEQ multiplex PCR; TCRdb's copy has only in-frame clones and leaves some out. The listing records 180,000 or so clones. Material for sequencing was PBMCs. These TCRs come from a woman in her late teens or twenties in good health and CMV-seropositive.

The CDR3 DNA follows: TGTGCCTGGAGGGGGCCCCTTTCAGGGAGGAACGAGCAGTACTTC. This sequence encodes CAWRGPLSGRNEQYF. V usage is TRBV30 and J usage is TRBJ2-7, with D perhaps matching TRBD2 (6 bases). CDR1 and CDR2 (germline): GTSNPN, SVGIG (reference sequence). V was clipped by 3 bases and J by 5 bases, with 20 bases between them. The CDR3 sequence is 15 residues long.

V usage is TRBV25-1 and J usage is TRBJ2-1, with D possibly being TRBD2 (7 bases). Germline assignment: CDR1 MGHDK and CDR2 SYGVNS. The CDR3 consists of 13 residues. Trimming stripped 1 base from V and 14 bases from J, with 15 bases between. The CDR3 sequence: CASSEWEGVREFF. The CDR3, as DNA: TGTGCCAGCAGTGAATGGGAGGGGGTTAGGGAGTTCTTC.

V usage is TRBV7-9 and J usage is TRBJ2-5; no firm D call. The germline V gene has CDR1 SEHNR and CDR2 FQNEAQ (reference sequence). V lost 5 bases and J lost 1, with 20 bases in between. CDR3 length: 17 amino acids. The CDR3 spells CASSRFGEAYLQETQYF. The CDR3 DNA is TGTGCCAGCAGCCGATTCGGAGAGGCTTACCTCCAAGAGACCCAGTACTTC.

The chain is built from TRBV7-2 and TRBJ2-1; 11 bases are a match to TRBD2. The ends lost 5 bases at V and 10 bases at J; junction bases unmatched: 10. This CDR3 spans 15 amino acids. Looked up from germline, CDR1 is SGHTA and CDR2 is FQGNSA. CDR3 amino acids: CASSPRLAGTPEQFF. CDR3 nucleotides: TGTGCCAGCAGCCCACGACTAGCGGGGACCCCCGAGCAGTTCTTC. Looking up the rest from reference TRBV7-2 and TRBJ2-1 gives the full variable domain: GAGVSQSPSNKVTEKGKDVELRCDPISGHTALYWYRQSLGQGLEFLIYFQGNSAPDKSGLPSDRFSAERTGGSVSTLTIQRTQQEDSAVYLCASSPRLAGTPEQFFGPGTRLTVL.

CDR3 in amino acids: CASSLFGSGRGPGANVLTF. CDR3 nucleotides: TGTGCCAGCAGCTTGTTCGGTAGCGGGAGGGGTCCTGGGGCCAACGTCCTGACTTTC. The chain joins TRBV7-2 to TRBJ2-6; TRBD2 matches 11 bases. The CDR3 totals 19 residues. Trimming removed 3 bases from V and 2 bases from J; junction bases left unmatched: 9. CDR1 and CDR2 from the germline V gene are SGHTA and FQGNSA.

The CDR3 DNA sequence: TGTGCCTGGAGCGAGAGACAGGGATTGAGGGCAGATACGCAGTATTTT. Translation: CAWSERQGLRADTQYF. The chain has TRBV30 and TRBJ2-3; 7 bases match TRBD1. The ends lost 3 bases at V and 4 bases at J; junction bases unmatched: 13. The CDR3 totals 16 residues. The germline gives CDR1 GTSNPN, CDR2 SVGIG (reference sequence).

This chain links TRBV19 with TRBJ2-5; tentative D call: TRBD1 (5 bases). CDR1 and CDR2 from the germline V gene are LNHDA and SQIVND (reference sequence). The CDR3 consists of 13 residues. Trimming removed 5 bases at V and 1 base at J, with 8 bases between. As DNA, the CDR3 is TGTGCCAGTAGTCCCAGGGTCCAAGAGACCCAGTACTTC. The encoded protein is CASSPRVQETQYF. Full variable domain (outside the CDR3, taken from reference TRBV19 and TRBJ2-5): DGGITQSPKYLFRKEGQNVTLSCEQNLNHDAMYWYRQDPGQGLRLIYYSQIVNDFQKGDIAEGYSVSREKKESFPLTVTSAQKNPTAFYLCASSPRVQETQYFGPGTRLLVL.

This chain links TRBV6-4 with TRBJ2-7, with 8 bases that match TRBD1. Germline lookup yields CDR1 MRHNA and CDR2 SNTAGT. V lost 7 bases and J lost 7; bases outside the gene matches: 9. The CDR3 consists of 13 residues. This chain's CDR3 is CASTPDRGEEQYF. DNA for the CDR3: TGTGCCAGCACCCCTGACAGGGGCGAAGAGCAGTACTTC.

The J gene is TRBJ2-7, the V gene TRBV11-1; 9 bases fit TRBD1. J was trimmed by 4 bases and V by 5 bases; bases with no gene match: 6. The V gene's germline CDR1 is SGHAT and CDR2 FQDESV (reference sequence). The CDR3 has 14 residues. CDR3 sequence (DNA): TGTGCCAGCAGCCCCACAGGGGGCACTTACGAGCAGTACTTC. It translates to CASSPTGGTYEQYF.

The rearrangement uses TRBV9 and TRBJ1-1, with 8 bases fitting TRBD1. The germline CDR1 and CDR2 sequences are SGDLS and YYNGEE. The CDR3 has 15 residues. Trimming at V came to 3 bases and at J to 2 bases, leaving 6 bases not matched to a gene. The CDR3 protein is CASSAQQGVNTEAFF. In DNA, the CDR3 is TGTGCCAGCAGCGCACAACAGGGGGTTAACACTGAAGCTTTCTTT.

The genes are TRBV5-4 and TRBJ1-2; D unclear. The V end lost 0 bases, the J end lost 8 bases, and 11 bases lay between the germline ends. Germline assignment: CDR1 SGHNT and CDR2 YYREEE (reference sequence). The CDR3 covers 13 residues. Here the CDR3 DNA reads TGTGCCAGCAGCTTGGCGCTCTCGGAGGGCTACACCTTC. The encoded protein is CASSLALSEGYTF.

The V call is TRBV6-4, the J call TRBJ2-1; the match to TRBD2 covers 9 bases. V trimming: 3 bases; J trimming: 4 bases; junction bases outside the gene matches: 4. The germline V gene has CDR1 MRHNA and CDR2 SNTAGT. The length of the CDR3 is 15 residues. The CDR3 DNA sequence: TGTGCCAGCAGTGAAGCGGGGGGTGATTACAATGAGCAGTTCTTC. Its translation is CASSEAGGDYNEQFF.

The chain uses TRBV27 and TRBJ1-5, with D possibly being TRBD1 (6 bases). CDR1 and CDR2 (germline): MNHEY, SMNVEV (reference sequence). This CDR3 spans 18 amino acids. V gave up 6 bases and J gave up 1 base, with 22 bases separating them. For the CDR3, the DNA is TGTGCCAGCAGCCCCTCGGTGCAGGGGCGGTGGAGCAATCAGCCCCAGCATTTT. Its translation is CASSPSVQGRWSNQPQHF.

This chain uses TRBV19 with TRBJ2-1; 10 bases align to TRBD2. The J segment lost 5 bases and the V segment lost 2 bases, leaving 6 bases of the junction unmatched. This CDR3 contains 16 residues. The germline V gene encodes CDR1 LNHDA and CDR2 SQIVND (reference sequence). The CDR3 is CASSIRGTSVNNEQFF. CDR3 nucleotides: TGTGCCAGTAGTATACGGGGGACTAGCGTAAACAATGAGCAGTTCTTC.

CDR3 sequence: CASSPPGGQGRNTEAFF. Here the CDR3 DNA reads TGTGCCAGCAGCCCCCCCGGGGGGCAGGGCCGGAACACTGAAGCTTTCTTT. The chain carries TRBV7-9 and TRBJ1-1; possible D gene TRBD1, 6 bases. Trimming cost V 5 bases and J 1 base, with 20 bases left between them. This CDR3 comprises 17 residues. Germline assignment: CDR1 SEHNR and CDR2 FQNEAQ (reference sequence).

The rearrangement uses TRBV2 and TRBJ2-7; TRBD1 matches at 7 bases. Trimming took 5 bases from V and 0 from J; bases not matched to a gene: 4. The germline CDR1 and CDR2 sequences are SNHLY and FYNNEI. The CDR3 loop spans 14 amino acids. The CDR3 region has the DNA TGTGCCAGCAGTCCGGGACAGATCTCCTACGAGCAGTACTTC. Encoded protein: CASSPGQISYEQYF.

The chain links TRBV18 to TRBJ2-1, with TRBD1 identical over 11 bases. CDR1 is KGHSH and CDR2 is LQKENI in the germline V gene. This CDR3 is built from 15 residues. The junction had 8 bases not matched to a gene; V was cut back by 6 bases and J by 7 bases. CDR3: CASSRGTGGINEQFF. DNA for the CDR3: TGTGCCAGCTCGCGCGGGACAGGGGGGATAAATGAGCAGTTCTTC.

The chain links TRBV15 to TRBJ1-1, with 9 positions matching TRBD1. Losses at the gene ends were 5 bases for V and 6 bases for J; bases not matched to a gene: 19. CDR3 length: 18 residues. The germline CDR1 and CDR2 sequences are LNHNV and YYDKDF (reference sequence). The CDR3 is CATSRRYGDRGGLAEAFF. The CDR3 DNA reads TGTGCCACCAGCCGCAGGTATGGAGACAGGGGGGGTTTGGCTGAAGCTTTCTTT.

The chain couples TRBV29-1 to TRBJ2-7, with D possibly being TRBD1 (6 bases). CDR1 and CDR2 from the germline V gene are SQVTM and ANQGSEA. V was trimmed by 5 bases and J by 0 bases, leaving 11 bases between them. The CDR3 loop spans 13 amino acids. CDR3 DNA sequence: TGCAGCGTTATAGACAGGACCTCCTACGAGCAGTACTTC. Protein product: CSVIDRTSYEQYF.

The rearrangement joins TRBV10-3 to TRBJ1-2; D remains ambiguous. Trimming pared 4 bases from V and 0 bases from J, leaving 3 bases between. The CDR3 is 12 residues long. Germline V CDR1 and CDR2: ENHRY, SYGVKD. The CDR3 protein is CAISAANYGYTF. CDR3 in DNA: TGTGCCATCAGTGCCGCTAACTATGGCTACACCTTC.